This T cell receptor (beta chain) was retrieved from a study of blood T cell repertoires in COVID-19. Turning to the study itself: The United States, Italy and Spain supplied acute and convalescent COVID-19 samples. Nucleic acid was either cDNA or gDNA, and it came from T cells, B-cell-depleted T cells, or PBMCs.

CDR1 KGHSH and CDR2 LQKENI come from the germline V gene. J gave up 8 bases and V 4 bases, and 9 bases lay outside the gene matches. This CDR3 has 15 amino acids. Original processing notes: How many nucleated cells were present was estimated from reference gene primer amplification. Clones were sequenced by immunoSEQ multiplex PCR, and TCRdb holds only the in-frame ones, with some missing. The V and J calls and clone size are taken from that table; D and trimming were inferred from the DNA. The data hold more than 100,000 clones, with roughly 80% observed a single time. The source of this sequence is a man aged 55 to 70 with acute or convalescent COVID-19. V gene TRBV18 combines with J gene TRBJ2-1, with 9 bases matching TRBD2. Sequenced: peripheral blood. CDR3 in amino acids: CASSQRSTSGHEQFF. The CDR3 DNA follows: TGTGCCAGCTCACAACGGTCGACTAGCGGCCATGAGCAGTTCTTC.